What follows describes a single T cell receptor beta chain. The antigen is undetermined. V gave up 2 bases and J gave up 4 bases, with 9 bases separating them. CDR1 is MGHRA and CDR2 is YSYEKL in the germline V gene. This CDR3 comprises 13 residues. Next came a second PCR, run for about 7 to 12 cycles, which used a sample-barcoded 5' primer along with a J-beta primer mix. TCRdb independently ran MiXCR on the 5' RACE reads; one entry per CDR3 protein. The sample consists of 1.5 million to 2 million distinct CDR3 sequences, approximately 39% of them appearing once. This entry belongs to a study of blood T cells in healthy people across ages. Whole-study results and caveats: Age brought a roughly linear fall in TCR beta diversity measured per million T cells. In the absence of known donor CMV status, changes in expanded clonotypes were possibly confounded.

This receptor was taken from a human donor in good health. The sequencing sample was made of blood. The chain couples TRBV4-1 to TRBJ2-7; a possible D gene is TRBD2 (5 bases). CDR3 nucleotide sequence: TGCGCCAGCAGCCAATATCCGGGATACGAGCAGTACTTC. This translates into CASSQYPGYEQYF.